These 32 T cell receptor beta chains came from one sample sequenced in a study of OX40 agonist ivuxolimab in advanced cancers. Libraries came from the immunoSEQ multiplex PCR assay. TCRdb obtained this table from immuneACCESS and retained in-frame rearrangements with V and J assigned. These tables miss some clones; where compared with another copy, unresolved V genes account for less than half of the shortfall, and the remainder is unexplained. Recorded for this sample are about 23,000 clones; about 83% of them occurred a single time. The biggest ten clones account for 8% to 9% of the sample. This sample comprised CD4+ or CD8+ T cells sorted from blood, obtained in a trial of the OX40 agonist ivuxolimab. All receptors come from an adult with an advanced solid tumor such as melanoma, head and neck, liver or kidney cancer.

The rearrangement uses TRBV29-1 and TRBJ2-1; D is ambiguous. The CDR3 totals 11 residues. Germline CDR1 reads SQVTM; CDR2 reads ANQGSEA. The V and J ends lost 4 bases and 3 bases respectively, with 4 bases between them. The CDR3 coding sequence is TGCAGCGTTGGAATCTACAATGAGCAGTTCTTC. This codes for CSVGIYNEQFF.

The chain couples TRBV6-1 to TRBJ1-3; possibly TRBD1 for D (5 bases). The CDR3 runs to 15 residues. Germline CDR1 reads MNHNS; CDR2 reads SASEGT. The V end was cut by 6 bases, the J end by 0 bases, with 12 bases between. The CDR3 sequence is CASRDGGGSGNTIYF. The CDR3 bases are TGTGCCAGCAGGGATGGGGGAGGCTCTGGAAACACCATATATTTT.

The rearrangement joins TRBV4-1 to TRBJ2-7; 7 bases match TRBD1. The trim removed 4 bases at V and 0 bases at J, leaving 3 bases unmatched. CDR1 and CDR2 (germline): MGHRA, YSYEKL. The CDR3 loop spans 14 amino acids. The CDR3, as DNA: TGCGCCAGCAGCCCGGACAGGAGCTCCTACGAGCAGTACTTC. This gives the protein CASSPDRSSYEQYF.

The chain carries TRBV5-6 and TRBJ1-1; 7 nucleotides match TRBD1. The germline V gene has CDR1 SGHDT and CDR2 YYEEEE. The CDR3 runs to 11 residues. The ends lost 3 bases at V and 10 bases at J; junction bases unmatched: 3. The CDR3 nucleotides are TGTGCCAGCAGCTCGGGACAGCGAGCTTTCTTT. Translated: CASSSGQRAFF.

The rearrangement uses TRBV27 and TRBJ1-5, with 8 bases aligning to TRBD1. V trimming: 6 bases; J trimming: 7 bases; junction bases outside the gene matches: 11. Germline values: CDR1 MNHEY, CDR2 SMNVEV (reference sequence). This CDR3 is built from 15 residues. The CDR3 loop is CASRRTGRFRQPQHF. The CDR3 DNA reads TGTGCCAGCAGACGGACAGGGCGCTTTCGGCAGCCCCAGCATTTT.

This clone showed up just a few times. The V gene is TRBV7-9, the J gene TRBJ2-1; a weak D match, TRBD1 (5 bases). CDR1 is SEHNR, CDR2 FQNEAQ, per germline (reference sequence). The length of the CDR3 is 12 residues. The V end lost 6 bases, the J end lost 6 bases, and 9 bases lay between the germline ends. CDR3 nucleotides: TGTGCCAGCAGTCGTCAGGGCAATGAGCAGTTCTTC. Protein: CASSRQGNEQFF.

The V and J genes are TRBV6-1 and TRBJ2-5, with D possibly matching TRBD2 (5 bases). The germline CDR1 and CDR2 sequences are MNHNS and SASEGT. Trimming pared 2 bases from V and 5 bases from J, leaving 18 bases between. This CDR3 spans 16 amino acids. The CDR3 spells CASSEFIRGLVETQYF. DNA of the CDR3: TGTGCCAGCAGTGAATTCATAAGAGGGTTGGTTGAGACCCAGTACTTC.

The rearrangement uses TRBV6-1 and TRBJ2-7, with no clear D. V was pared by 0 bases and J by 0 bases, with 9 bases between. There are 15 residues in the CDR3. Germline CDR1 MNHNS, CDR2 SASEGT. The CDR3 nucleotides are TGTGCCAGCAGTGAAGCCTGGACGGTCTCCTACGAGCAGTACTTC. Translated, it gives CASSEAWTVSYEQYF.

The genes are TRBV7-7 and TRBJ2-2; D is perhaps TRBD1 or TRBD2 (5 bases each). From germline, CDR1 is SSHAT and CDR2 FNYEAQ (reference sequence). Trimming took off 1 base at V and 4 bases at J, with 13 bases between the two ends. The CDR3 runs 16 residues. In nucleotides, the CDR3 is TGTGCCAGCAGCTTAGAGCTCGGGGCCCTCACCGGGGAGCTGTTTTTT. This translates into CASSLELGALTGELFF.

The gene calls are TRBV6-6 and TRBJ1-2; TRBD1 agrees at 7 bases. The J segment lost 7 bases and the V segment lost 4 bases, leaving 6 bases of the junction unmatched. CDR1 and CDR2 from the germline V gene are MNHNY and SVGAGI (reference sequence). The CDR3 covers 13 residues. CDR3 region: CASSSQGYGGYTF. The CDR3 bases are TGTGCCAGCAGTTCACAGGGGTACGGTGGCTACACCTTC.

This clone was counted only a few times. The chain combines TRBV9 with TRBJ2-3; 15 bases are a match to TRBD2. V shed 4 bases and J 4 bases; nucleotides not matched to a gene: 7. Germline V CDR1 and CDR2: SGDLS, YYNGEE. The CDR3 contains 17 residues. Here the CDR3 reads CASSTGTSGGTSDTQYF. The CDR3 bases are TGTGCCAGCAGCACAGGGACTAGCGGGGGGACTTCAGATACGCAGTATTTT.

The chain is built from TRBV7-8 and TRBJ1-2; D remains ambiguous. Per germline, CDR1 SGHVS and CDR2 FQNEAQ. This CDR3 has 17 residues. Trimming took 5 bases from V and 5 from J, leaving 24 bases between them. The CDR3: CASSPFVSGGGKYGYTF. CDR3 sequence (DNA): TGTGCCAGCAGCCCCTTTGTTTCAGGAGGCGGGAAGTATGGCTACACCTTC.

J is TRBJ2-7 and V is TRBV9; TRBD1 agrees at 8 bases. This CDR3 is built from 14 residues. CDR1 is SGDLS and CDR2 is YYNGEE in the germline V gene. J gave up 0 bases and V 4 bases, and 3 bases lay outside the gene matches. CDR3 in amino acids: CASSLGQASYEQYF. The CDR3 DNA reads as TGTGCCAGCAGCTTGGGACAGGCCTCCTACGAGCAGTACTTC.

The rearrangement joins TRBV4-3 to TRBJ2-7; 7 bases align to TRBD2. Germline CDR1 LGHNA, CDR2 YSLEER. V shed 5 bases, J shed 3 bases, and the junction held 7 bases outside the gene matches. There are 14 residues in the CDR3. The DNA for the CDR3 is TGCGCCAGCAGCTTTGGGACTAATCTCTACGAGCAGTACTTC. It encodes CASSFGTNLYEQYF.

The chain has TRBV10-3 and TRBJ1-2; TRBD1 matches 7 bases. This CDR3 contains 14 residues. Germline CDR1 ENHRY, CDR2 SYGVKD. Trimming at V came to 8 bases and at J to 1 base, leaving 7 bases not matched to a gene. Here the CDR3 DNA reads TGTGCCATCCGAGGGACAGACCTTAACTATGGCTACACCTTC. Translated, it gives CAIRGTDLNYGYTF.

This chain uses TRBV14 with TRBJ1-1; D gene unclear. V was clipped by 0 bases and J by 0 bases, with 8 bases between them. The CDR3 has 15 amino acids. CDR1 SGHDN and CDR2 FVKESK come from the germline V gene. The CDR3 DNA reads TGTGCCAGCAGCCAAGAGCCACCCATGAACACTGAAGCTTTCTTT. Translating gives CASSQEPPMNTEAFF.

This clone was observed a few times. The rearrangement joins TRBV7-9 to TRBJ1-4, with D unclear. The CDR3 spans 14 residues. Trimming removed 5 bases at V and 4 bases at J, with 11 bases between. The V gene's germline CDR1 is SEHNR and CDR2 FQNEAQ (reference sequence). The CDR3 spells CASSAVGGNEKLFF. For the CDR3, the DNA is TGTGCCAGCAGCGCGGTTGGAGGTAATGAAAAACTGTTTTTT.

The chain uses TRBV13 and TRBJ1-2; D is possibly TRBD1 (5 bases). V lost 2 bases and J 3 bases, leaving 13 bases between the germline ends. In germline, CDR1 is PRHDT, CDR2 FYEKMQ (reference sequence). This CDR3 comprises 15 residues. CDR3 region: CASSLRGTGYYGYTF. The CDR3 bases are TGTGCCAGCAGCTTAAGAGGGACGGGCTACTATGGCTACACCTTC.

The sample holds a few counts of this clone. The chain carries TRBV7-9 and TRBJ1-1, with D uncertain. The germline CDR1 and CDR2 sequences are SEHNR and FQNEAQ (reference sequence). Trimming pared 7 bases from V and 3 bases from J, leaving 6 bases between. The CDR3 covers 11 residues. CDR3 loop: CASIQYTEAFF. CDR3 nucleotides: TGTGCCAGCATCCAATACACTGAAGCTTTCTTT.

The chain joins TRBV4-3 to TRBJ2-7; D is ambiguous. This CDR3 is built from 15 residues. Germline V gene sequence: CDR1 LGHNA, CDR2 YSLEER. V dropped 1 base and J dropped 2 bases, with 12 bases sitting between them. CDR3 coding DNA: TGCGCCAGCAGCCAAGGGGTGGAACGCACCTACGAGCAGTACTTC. This codes for CASSQGVERTYEQYF.

The chain is built from TRBV7-2 and TRBJ2-1; D possibly corresponds to TRBD1 (6 bases). V was shortened by 1 base and J by 0 bases, with 10 bases between the two germline ends. The length of the CDR3 is 16 residues. CDR1 and CDR2 from the germline V gene are SGHTA and FQGNSA. DNA for the CDR3: TGTGCCAGCAGCTTAGGACAGGAGAGCTCCTACAATGAGCAGTTCTTC. Protein sequence: CASSLGQESSYNEQFF.

The chain couples TRBV9 to TRBJ1-2, with D unresolved. V gave up 9 bases and J gave up 7 bases, with 13 bases separating them. From germline, CDR1 is SGDLS and CDR2 YYNGEE. CDR3 length: 11 residues. CDR3 nucleotide sequence: TGTGCCACCTCCTCACGGTTTGGCTACACCTTC. This gives the protein CATSSRFGYTF.

This chain connects TRBV29-1 to TRBJ2-6, with D perhaps TRBD1 or TRBD2 (6 bases each). Deletions cut 3 bases from V and 4 bases from J, with 10 bases between. The length of the CDR3 is 14 residues. CDR1 and CDR2 (germline): SQVTM, ANQGSEA. CDR3 in amino acids: CSVDRGQGANVLTF. The CDR3 DNA reads TGCAGCGTTGATCGGGGGCAGGGGGCCAACGTCCTGACTTTC. Variable domain in full (rest from reference TRBV29-1 and TRBJ2-6): SAVISQKPSRDICQRGTSLTIQCQVDSQVTMMFWYRQQPGQSLTLIATANQGSEATYESGFVIDKFPISRPNLTFSTLTVSNMSPEDSSIYLCSVDRGQGANVLTFGAGSRLTVL.

The genes are TRBV4-2 and TRBJ2-5; D is undetermined. This CDR3 contains 15 residues. The ends were cut back, 5 bases at V and 0 bases at J, with 13 bases in the middle. Per germline, CDR1 LGHNA and CDR2 YNFKEQ. The DNA for the CDR3 is TGTGCCAGCAGCTCCTTTGGCACCGACCAAGAGACCCAGTACTTC. Translating it yields CASSSFGTDQETQYF.

The rearrangement links TRBV4-2 to TRBJ1-1; no clear D. Germline V gene data show CDR1 as LGHNA and CDR2 as YNFKEQ. The ends were cut back, 0 bases at V and 5 bases at J, with 22 bases in the middle. The CDR3 loop spans 18 amino acids. In DNA form, the CDR3 reads TGTGCCAGCAGCCAAGATCTTGGTCCTTTGGCAGACGATACTGAAGCTTTCTTT. This gives the protein CASSQDLGPLADDTEAFF.

This clone is medium-sized within its sample. This rearrangement joins TRBV6-1 to TRBJ1-5, with 7 nucleotides matching TRBD1. The CDR3 extends over 14 amino acids. Germline CDR1 and CDR2: MNHNS and SASEGT. V lost 2 bases and J lost 7; bases outside the gene matches: 5. CDR3 residues: CASSELDRSQPQHF. The CDR3 nucleotides read TGTGCCAGCAGTGAATTGGACAGGAGCCAGCCCCAGCATTTT.

The rearrangement uses TRBV4-1 and TRBJ2-5; TRBD1 or TRBD2 may be the D gene (5 bases each). CDR1 MGHRA and CDR2 YSYEKL come from the germline V gene. V was pared by 0 bases and J by 5 bases, with 10 bases between. There are 14 residues in the CDR3. The CDR3 nucleotides read TGCGCCAGCAGCCAAGACCCCAGGGAGGAGACCCAGTACTTC. Its protein product is CASSQDPREETQYF.

Only a few counts were recorded for this clone. The V and J genes are TRBV10-3 and TRBJ2-1; TRBD2 matches 9 bases. Germline lookup yields CDR1 ENHRY and CDR2 SYGVKD. The CDR3 spans 13 residues. The J segment lost 5 bases and the V segment lost 11 bases, leaving 7 bases of the junction unmatched. The DNA for the CDR3 is TGTGCCGGGGCCAGCGGGGGGCACAATGAGCAGTTCTTC. Amino acid sequence: CAGASGGHNEQFF.

This clone was seen only once. This chain uses TRBV12-5 with TRBJ2-1, with D perhaps matching TRBD2 (7 bases). V lost 4 bases and J lost 3, with 16 bases in between. This CDR3 spans 16 amino acids. CDR1 LGHNT and CDR2 FRNRAP come from the germline V gene. The CDR3 bases are TGTGCTAGTGGTTCACGTCTGAGGGGGGGCTACAATGAGCAGTTCTTC. Encoded protein: CASGSRLRGGYNEQFF.

The chain carries TRBV13 and TRBJ1-2; D perhaps matches TRBD1 (6 bases). V lost 1 base and J lost 4, with 16 bases in between. This CDR3 contains 16 residues. In germline, CDR1 is PRHDT, CDR2 FYEKMQ (reference sequence). The CDR3 region has the DNA TGTGCCAGCAGCTTAGAAAACCCGACAGGCCCCTATGGCTACACCTTC. Protein sequence: CASSLENPTGPYGYTF.

The rearrangement joins TRBV9 to TRBJ1-2; the match to TRBD1 covers 7 bases. V gave up 3 bases and J gave up 5 bases; unmatched junction bases: 4. The CDR3 covers 13 residues. The germline V gene has CDR1 SGDLS and CDR2 YYNGEE. CDR3 sequence (DNA): TGTGCCAGCAGCGCCTGGACAGGATATGGCTACACCTTC. Translating gives CASSAWTGYGYTF.

CDR3 in amino acids: CASSLPWTRHRGETQYF. The DNA for the CDR3 is TGTGCCAGCAGCTTGCCTTGGACTAGACACAGGGGGGAGACCCAGTACTTC. The V call is TRBV5-4, the J call TRBJ2-5; perhaps TRBD1 as D (8 bases). CDR3 size: 17 residues. Trimming took 1 base from V and 5 from J, leaving 21 bases between them. CDR1 SGHNT and CDR2 YYREEE come from the germline V gene (reference sequence).